Listed below are T cell receptor beta chains from one sample, sequenced in a study of blood T cell repertoires in COVID-19. Using immunoSEQ multiplex PCR, the repertoire was profiled, and TCRdb retains in-frame clones only, with some absent. The data contain about 80,000 clones, almost 85% of them seen just once; the ten biggest clones take up less than 25%. The sequenced sample consisted of peripheral blood. The receptors shown here come from a human donor in a cohort sampled during active COVID-19. The CDR3 runs from the conserved cysteine through the conserved F or W. The order of the fields is J gene, D gene, clone size, V gene, CDR3 protein, CDR3 DNA. D genes are given only for firm matches. Size tells how often a clone was seen (once, few, many) or the class of an expanded clone, and some rows leave it out.

>TRBJ2-3|NA|NA|TRBV19
CASSQGDTQYF
TGTGCCAGTAGCCAGGGGGATACGCAGTATTTT
>TRBJ1-1|NA|NA|TRBV5-1
CASSLAGIGTEAFF
TGCGCCAGCAGCTTGGCCGGGATTGGCACTGAAGCTTTCTTT
>TRBJ2-1|TRBD1|NA|TRBV2
CASSTDRVNEQFF
TGTGCCAGCAGTACCGACAGGGTGAATGAGCAGTTCTTC
>TRBJ1-5|NA|NA|TRBV18
CASSRDSGEAPQHF
TGTGCCAGCTCACGGGACTCGGGGGAAGCGCCCCAGCATTTT
>TRBJ1-6|NA|NA|TRBV5-4
CASSLGWGSYNSPLHF
TGTGCCAGCAGCTTGGGTTGGGGCAGCTATAATTCACCCCTCCACTTT
>TRBJ1-1|NA|NA|TRBV5-1
CASSLEAVSGTEAFF
TGCGCCAGCAGCTTGGAAGCCGTTAGCGGAACTGAAGCTTTCTTT
>TRBJ1-4|TRBD1|few|TRBV4-1
CASSQDSRGLGNEKLFF
TGCGCCAGCAGCCAAGATAGCAGGGGGCTAGGTAATGAAAAACTGTTTTTT
>TRBJ1-1|NA|NA|TRBV28
CASSLGWRVEAFF
TGTGCCAGCAGCTTGGGATGGAGGGTAGAAGCTTTCTTT
>TRBJ1-2|NA|NA|TRBV12-3/TRBV12-4
CASSFRGHSGYTF
TGTGCCAGCAGCTTCCGGGGACACTCCGGCTACACCTTC
>TRBJ1-1|TRBD1|NA|TRBV2
CASRLGQMNTEAFF
TGTGCCAGCAGACTGGGACAGATGAACACTGAAGCTTTCTTT
>TRBJ2-5|TRBD2|NA|TRBV7-9
CASSSGLAGVETQYF
TGTGCCAGCAGCTCAGGACTAGCGGGGGTGGAGACCCAGTACTTC
>TRBJ2-3|NA|NA|TRBV24-1
CATSDRGGTDTQYF
TGTGCCACCAGCGACAGGGGAGGGACAGATACGCAGTATTTT
>TRBJ2-3|TRBD2|NA|TRBV4-2
CASSQELAGGPDTQYF
TGTGCCAGCAGCCAAGAACTAGCGGGGGGGCCAGATACGCAGTATTTT
>TRBJ1-2|NA|NA|TRBV6-5
CASSYAGGANYGYTF
TGTGCCAGCAGTTACGCAGGAGGAGCTAACTATGGCTACACCTTC
>TRBJ1-5|NA|few|TRBV6-1
CASSEGAFGNQPQHF
TGTGCCAGCAGTGAAGGGGCTTTTGGCAATCAGCCCCAGCATTTT
>TRBJ2-7|TRBD1|once|TRBV7-9
CASSSRRGPTGEQYF
TGTGCCAGCAGCTCACGCAGGGGGCCCACGGGCGAGCAGTACTTC
>TRBJ1-1|TRBD1|NA|TRBV13
CASSQITGTGGSRTEAFF
TGTGCCAGCAGCCAAATAACCGGGACAGGGGGCAGTAGGACTGAAGCTTTCTTT
>TRBJ1-2|TRBD1|NA|TRBV2
CASSEEAGGGGYTF
TGTGCCAGCAGTGAAGAGGCAGGGGGAGGTGGCTACACCTTC
>TRBJ2-3|TRBD2|NA|TRBV19
CASSHGLAGGPSDTQYF
TGTGCCAGTAGTCATGGACTAGCGGGGGGGCCTTCAGATACGCAGTATTTT
>TRBJ1-4|NA|NA|TRBV5-1
CASSLASNEKLFF
TGCGCCAGCAGCTTGGCATCCAATGAAAAACTGTTTTTT
>TRBJ1-1|TRBD1|NA|TRBV19
CASSGQAPEAFF
TGTGCCAGTAGTGGACAGGCCCCTGAAGCTTTCTTT
>TRBJ1-2|NA|few|TRBV6-5
CASSSPGGHGYTF
TGTGCCAGCAGTTCCCCGGGGGGGCATGGCTACACCTTC
>TRBJ1-3|NA|NA|TRBV30
CAWRGLGGNTIYF
TGTGCCTGGAGAGGACTGGGCGGAAACACCATATATTTT
>TRBJ2-5|NA|NA|TRBV5-8
CASSFQGYRETQYF
TGTGCCAGCAGCTTTCAGGGTTATCGAGAGACCCAGTACTTC
>TRBJ2-7|TRBD1|many|TRBV6-6
CASSFGQGGNEQYF
TGTGCCAGCAGTTTCGGACAGGGGGGAAACGAGCAGTACTTC
>TRBJ2-5|TRBD1|NA|TRBV29-1
CSVLGRDSFLRAQYF
TGCAGCGTCCTAGGCCGGGACAGTTTTCTTAGGGCCCAGTACTTC
>TRBJ2-3|NA|NA|TRBV9
CASSVGGAVSDTQYF
TGTGCCAGCAGCGTAGGGGGAGCTGTCTCAGATACGCAGTATTTT
>TRBJ1-5|NA|NA|TRBV6-6
CASSPIAGRLGQPQHF
TGTGCCAGCAGCCCCATCGCAGGGAGGTTGGGGCAGCCCCAGCATTTT
>TRBJ1-2|NA|NA|TRBV7-8
CASSVGTPGGYTF
TGTGCCAGCAGCGTAGGGACACCCGGCGGCTACACCTTC
>TRBJ2-3|TRBD2|NA|TRBV7-2
CASSYTSGGADTQYF
TGTGCCAGCAGCTATACTAGCGGGGGGGCAGATACGCAGTATTTT
>TRBJ2-1|NA|few|TRBV7-9
CASSLVGYNEQFF
TGTGCCAGCAGCTTAGTCGGGTACAATGAGCAGTTCTTC
>TRBJ2-3|TRBD2|few|TRBV7-2
CASSSQRGGRTDTQYF
TGTGCCAGCAGCTCTCAGCGGGGGGGCCGCACAGATACGCAGTATTTT
>TRBJ1-2|TRBD1|NA|TRBV19
CATLQGTGGYTF
TGTGCCACCCTACAGGGGACGGGTGGCTACACCTTC
>TRBJ1-2|NA|NA|TRBV13
CASSLKGGNYGYTF
TGTGCCAGCAGCTTGAAGGGGGGGAACTATGGCTACACCTTC
>TRBJ1-5|NA|NA|TRBV5-6
CASSLASGAHQPQHF
TGTGCCAGCAGCTTGGCCTCAGGGGCTCATCAGCCCCAGCATTTT
>TRBJ2-3|TRBD2|NA|TRBV3-1/TRBV3-2
CASSQALSGGVTDTQYF
TGTGCCAGCAGCCAAGCGTTATCGGGGGGGGTAACAGATACGCAGTATTTT
>TRBJ2-3|TRBD2|NA|TRBV28
CASSSPSGGVEDTQYF
TGTGCCAGCAGTTCCCCGAGCGGGGGGGTAGAAGATACGCAGTATTTT
>TRBJ2-7|NA|NA|TRBV12-3/TRBV12-4
CASTHRGYEQYF
TGTGCCAGCACCCACCGAGGCTACGAGCAGTACTTC
>TRBJ1-3|NA|NA|TRBV7-2
CASSRSGTGNTIYF
TGTGCCAGCAGCCGCTCGGGTACTGGAAACACCATATATTTT
>TRBJ1-1|NA|NA|TRBV5-1
CASSKDTNTEAFF
TGCGCCAGCAGCAAGGACACAAACACTGAAGCTTTCTTT
>TRBJ2-2|NA|NA|TRBV6-6
CASRGGANTGELFF
TGTGCCAGCAGAGGCGGGGCGAACACCGGGGAGCTGTTTTTT
>TRBJ2-5|TRBD1|NA|TRBV29-1
CSVSTRDRSGETQYF
TGCAGCGTTTCCACCCGGGACAGGTCAGGAGAGACCCAGTACTTC
>TRBJ2-1|TRBD1|NA|TRBV24-1
CATSQQGDEQFF
TGTGCCACCAGCCAACAGGGGGATGAGCAGTTCTTC